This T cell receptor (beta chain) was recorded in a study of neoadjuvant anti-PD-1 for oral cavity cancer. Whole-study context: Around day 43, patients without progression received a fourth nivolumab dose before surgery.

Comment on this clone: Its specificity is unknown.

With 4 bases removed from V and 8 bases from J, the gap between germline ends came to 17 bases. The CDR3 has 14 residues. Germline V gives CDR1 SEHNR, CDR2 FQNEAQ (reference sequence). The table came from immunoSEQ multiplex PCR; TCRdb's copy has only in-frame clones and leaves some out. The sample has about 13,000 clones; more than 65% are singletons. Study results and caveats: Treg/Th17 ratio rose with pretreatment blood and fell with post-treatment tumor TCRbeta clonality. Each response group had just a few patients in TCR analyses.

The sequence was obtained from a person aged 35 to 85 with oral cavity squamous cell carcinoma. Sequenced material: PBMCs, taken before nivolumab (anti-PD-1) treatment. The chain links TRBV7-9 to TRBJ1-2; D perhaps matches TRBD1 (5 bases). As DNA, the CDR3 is TGTGCCAGCAGCTCCGGGACGGTCTATAACGGCTACACCTTC. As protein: CASSSGTVYNGYTF.